Detailed here is one T cell receptor beta chain. Its antigen is not identified. The sample originates from a study of T cell responses to AZD1222 COVID-19 vaccine. Study-wide findings and caveats: Along spike, vaccine-associated CD4 TCRs were found throughout, with dominance at 160-218 and 743-854. Spike-specific TCR breadth and depth rose after two AZD1222 doses. Scientists sampled the repertoires only once the peak T cell response had passed.

The repertoire was sequenced with immunoSEQ multiplex PCR; TCRdb's copy has only in-frame clones and lacks some. The sample contains approximately 72,000 clones, 89% of which appear only once. Germline CDR1 LNHDA, CDR2 SQIVND (reference sequence). This CDR3 is 16 amino acids long. Trimming stripped 0 bases from V and 5 bases from J, with 16 bases between. This TCR came from an adult who received the AZD1222 COVID-19 vaccine. This sequence joins TRBV19 and TRBJ1-2, with D possibly matching TRBD1 (6 bases). The sequencing used peripheral blood, collected 28 days after the second AZD1222 dose. The CDR3 region is CASSIDHRGRIYGYTF. CDR3 nucleotides: TGTGCCAGTAGTATAGATCATCGGGGGCGGATTTATGGCTACACCTTC.